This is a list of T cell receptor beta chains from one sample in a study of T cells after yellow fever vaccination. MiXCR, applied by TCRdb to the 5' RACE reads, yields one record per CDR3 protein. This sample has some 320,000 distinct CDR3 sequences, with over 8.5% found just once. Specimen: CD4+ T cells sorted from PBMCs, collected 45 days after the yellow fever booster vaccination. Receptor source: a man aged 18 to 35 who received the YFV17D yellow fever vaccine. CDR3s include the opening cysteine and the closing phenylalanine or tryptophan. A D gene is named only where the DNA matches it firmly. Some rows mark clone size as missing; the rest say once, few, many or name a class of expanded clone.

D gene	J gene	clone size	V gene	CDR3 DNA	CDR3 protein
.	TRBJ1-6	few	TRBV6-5	TGTGCCAGCAGTTACACTTTCGGGGGCGGTTATAATTCACCCCTCCACTTT	CASSYTFGGGYNSPLHF
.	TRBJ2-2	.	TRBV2	TGTGCCAGCAGTGACGATCGCCGCACCGGGGATCTGTTTTTT	CASSDDRRTGDLFF
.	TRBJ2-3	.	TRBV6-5	TGTGCCAGCACACCTACCGCAACACCCACAGATACGCAGTATTTT	CASTPTATPTDTQYF
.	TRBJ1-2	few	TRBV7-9	TGTGCCAGCAGCCCATACACATACTATGGCTACACCTTC	CASSPYTYYGYTF
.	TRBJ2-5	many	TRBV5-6	TGTGCCAGCAGCTTCGCGACTAGACAAGAGACCCAGTACTTC	CASSFATRQETQYF
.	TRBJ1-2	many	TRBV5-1	TGCGCCAGCAGCTTAGGGGAACACTATGGCTACACCTTC	CASSLGEHYGYTF
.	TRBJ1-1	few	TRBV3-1	TGTGCCAGCAGCCTGTTTAGAGGCGAAGCTTTCTTT	CASSLFRGEAFF
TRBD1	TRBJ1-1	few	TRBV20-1	TGCAGTGCTAGACCCACCTACAGGGGGACGACTGAAGCTTTCTTT	CSARPTYRGTTEAFF
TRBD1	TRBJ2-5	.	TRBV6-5	TGTGCTTCCCGACAGGGACAAGAGACCCAGTACTTC	CASRQGQETQYF
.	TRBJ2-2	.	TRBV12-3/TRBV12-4	TGTGCCACCCAACGGGGCAGCCTAGGAACCGGGGAGCTGTTTTTT	CATQRGSLGTGELFF
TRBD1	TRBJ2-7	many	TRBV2	TGTGCCAGCAGGACAGGGGGACTTTTGTACGAGCAGTACTTC	CASRTGGLLYEQYF
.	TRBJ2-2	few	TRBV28	TGTGCCAGCAGCAAGACCACCGGGGAGCTGTTTTTT	CASSKTTGELFF
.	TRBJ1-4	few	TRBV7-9	TGTGCCAGCAGCACGAGGGGTATGAGTGAAAAACTGTTTTTT	CASSTRGMSEKLFF
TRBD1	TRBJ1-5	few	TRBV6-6	TGTGCCAGCAGTCACAAGAACCGGGACAGGGATCAGCCCCAGCATTTT	CASSHKNRDRDQPQHF
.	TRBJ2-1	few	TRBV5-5	TGTGCCAGCAGCTTAAGGAACTACAATGAGCAGTTCTTC	CASSLRNYNEQFF
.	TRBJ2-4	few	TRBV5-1	TGCGCCAGCAGCCGACAGGCCGGGGGCATTCAGTACTTC	CASSRQAGGIQYF
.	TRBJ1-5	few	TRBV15	TGTGCCACCAGCAGAGATTATAGCAATCAGCCCCAGCATTTT	CATSRDYSNQPQHF
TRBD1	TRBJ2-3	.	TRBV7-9	TGTGCCAGCAGCCAAGGACAGGTGGGGAGCACAGATACGCAGTATTTT	CASSQGQVGSTDTQYF
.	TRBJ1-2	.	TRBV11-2	TGTGCCAGCAGCCAAACGACAGTCACGGGCTATGGCTACACCTTC	CASSQTTVTGYGYTF
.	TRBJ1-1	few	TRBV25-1	TGTGCCAGCAGTGTGGGGGCAGCGGACACTGAAGCTTTCTTT	CASSVGAADTEAFF
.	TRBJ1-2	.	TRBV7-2	TGTGCCAGCAGCTTAGCGTATTCGGGGGCCAGACCGTATGGCTACACCTTC	CASSLAYSGARPYGYTF
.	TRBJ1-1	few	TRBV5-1	TGCGCCAGCAGCTGGGGGGGCGGTGCGAACACTGAAGCTTTCTTT	CASSWGGGANTEAFF
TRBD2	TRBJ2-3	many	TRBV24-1	TGTGCCACCAGTGATCCCCGGACTAGGGGAGATACGCAGTATTTT	CATSDPRTRGDTQYF
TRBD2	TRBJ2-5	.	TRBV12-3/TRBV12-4	TGTGCCAGCAGTCCCTTGGCGGGGGGGTTGGGGACCCAGTACTTC	CASSPLAGGLGTQYF
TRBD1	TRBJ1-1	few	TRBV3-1	TGTGCCAGCAGCCAAGGGGGCAGGGGGCGGACTGAAGCTTTCTTT	CASSQGGRGRTEAFF
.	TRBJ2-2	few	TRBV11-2	TGTGCCAGCAGCCTCAGTCAAACCGGGGAGCTGTTTTTT	CASSLSQTGELFF
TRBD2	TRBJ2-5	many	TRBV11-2	TGTGCCAGCAGCCCCCTAGGCGGGGGTTGGGAGACCCAGTACTTC	CASSPLGGGWETQYF
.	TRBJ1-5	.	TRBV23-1	TGCGCCAGCTGGCAGGGGCGCAGCAATCAGCCCCAGCATTTT	CASWQGRSNQPQHF
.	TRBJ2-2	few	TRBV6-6	TGTGCCAGCAGTGGACCCGGCACCGGGGAGCTGTTTTTT	CASSGPGTGELFF
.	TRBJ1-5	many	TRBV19	TGTGCCAGTAGTGACGGGGTGAGACAGCCCCAGCATTTT	CASSDGVRQPQHF
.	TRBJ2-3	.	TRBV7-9	TGTGCCAGCAGCAATAGCTTCGAAGATACGCAGTATTTT	CASSNSFEDTQYF
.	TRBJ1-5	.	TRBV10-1	TGCGCCAGCAGTGAGTTATGGGTCCAGCCCCAGCATTTT	CASSELWVQPQHF
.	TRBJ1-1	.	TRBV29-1	TGCAGCGTTGGTGGACGGACTGAAGCTTTCTTT	CSVGGRTEAFF
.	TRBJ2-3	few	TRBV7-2	TGTGCCAGCAGCTTAATTACGGGGGCCGTCACAGATACGCAGTATTTT	CASSLITGAVTDTQYF
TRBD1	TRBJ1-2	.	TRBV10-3	TGTGCCATCAGTGACTTGGACAGGCGCTCAGCTAACTATGGCTACACCTTC	CAISDLDRRSANYGYTF
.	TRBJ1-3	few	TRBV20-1	TGCAGTGCTCGGACGGGGGACGGGAACACCATATATTTT	CSARTGDGNTIYF
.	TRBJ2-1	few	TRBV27	TGTGCCAGCAGTTGGTCGACAGGAAACAATGAGCAGTTCTTC	CASSWSTGNNEQFF
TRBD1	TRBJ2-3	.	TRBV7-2	TGTGCCGGGGGACAGGGACCAGATACGCAGTATTTT	CAGGQGPDTQYF
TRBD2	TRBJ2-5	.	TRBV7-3	TGTGCCAGCAGCCCTACCGGGACTAGGGGGGAGACCCAGTACTTC	CASSPTGTRGETQYF
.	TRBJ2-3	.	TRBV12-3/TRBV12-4	TGTGCCAGCTCCAAATCGGGTTATACGCAGTATTTT	CASSKSGYTQYF
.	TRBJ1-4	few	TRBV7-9	TGTGCCAGCAGCTCCCCAATACCGATAAAACTGTTTTTT	CASSSPIPIKLFF
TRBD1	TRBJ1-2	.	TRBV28	TGTGCCAGCAGTTACCCGGGACAGGGTTACGGCTACACCTTC	CASSYPGQGYGYTF
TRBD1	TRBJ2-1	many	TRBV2	TGTGCCAGCAGCGGACAGGGGGCTTACAATGAGCAGTTCTTC	CASSGQGAYNEQFF
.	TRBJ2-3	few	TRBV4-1	TGCGCCAGCAGCCGAACAGTTGTCATGGATACGCAGTATTTT	CASSRTVVMDTQYF
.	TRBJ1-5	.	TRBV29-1	TGCAGCGTTGCGTTCGGAGGGGGGAATCAGCCCCAGCATTTT	CSVAFGGGNQPQHF
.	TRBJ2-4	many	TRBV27	TGTGCCAGCAGCTACGGACCGACGCCAAACATTCAGTACTTC	CASSYGPTPNIQYF
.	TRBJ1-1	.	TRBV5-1	TGCGCCAGCAGCCTAAGGCCCGGAGGAAACACTGAAGCTTTCTTT	CASSLRPGGNTEAFF
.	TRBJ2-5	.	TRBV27	TGTGCCAGCAATGAGGGCCCGGAGGAGACCCAGTACTTC	CASNEGPEETQYF
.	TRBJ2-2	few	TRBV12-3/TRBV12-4	TGTGCCAGCGGTAGGGGGTTCGTCTCCGGGGAGCTGTTTTTT	CASGRGFVSGELFF
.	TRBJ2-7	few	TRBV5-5	TGTGCCAGCAGCTGGGGGCAGATGACCTACGAGCAGTACTTC	CASSWGQMTYEQYF
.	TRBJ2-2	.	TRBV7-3	TGTGCCAGCAGCTTAACCTTCGGGGGCACCGGGGAGCTGTTTTTT	CASSLTFGGTGELFF
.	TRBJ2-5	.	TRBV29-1	TGCAGCGTTGAAAAGACAGCTCGCGGAGAGACCCAGTACTTC	CSVEKTARGETQYF
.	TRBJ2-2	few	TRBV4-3	TGCGCCAGCAGTCCAAGGGCATCCGGGGCCGGGGAGCTGTTTTTT	CASSPRASGAGELFF
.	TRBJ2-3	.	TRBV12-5	TGTGCTAGTGGTTTAGGTACTAGCACAGATACGCAGTATTTT	CASGLGTSTDTQYF
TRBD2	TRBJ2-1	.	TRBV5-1	TGCGCCAGCAGCGACTCCGTAGCGGGGGGCCGCGATGAGCAGTTCTTC	CASSDSVAGGRDEQFF
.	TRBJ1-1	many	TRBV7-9	TGTGCCAGCAGCTCGGGGGACTTAACACTAGGAGCTTTCTTT	CASSSGDLTLGAFF
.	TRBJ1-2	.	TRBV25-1	TGTGCCAGCAGCGACTGGGGGTATGGCTACACCTTC	CASSDWGYGYTF
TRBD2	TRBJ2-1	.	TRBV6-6	TGTGCCAGCAGTTACGAAGTCGGGGGGGTCCTGGAGCAGTTCTTC	CASSYEVGGVLEQFF